The rows below give T cell receptor beta chains drawn from one sample of a study of cytomegalovirus exposure and HLA in healthy donors. The protocol was immunoSEQ multiplex PCR, while the TCRdb copy is restricted to in-frame clones and leaves out a portion. Across 40,000 or so clones, the top ten clones capture approximately 1.5% of the sample. The sample comprised PBMCs. All receptors come from a man aged 25 to 45 in good health and CMV-seronegative. CDR3s include the opening cysteine and the closing phenylalanine or tryptophan. The D gene is left open where the match is weak.

NA	TRBV29-1	TRBJ2-5	12	CSVVQGLETQYF	TGCAGCGTTGTGCAGGGGCTGGAGACCCAGTACTTC
NA	TRBV7-2	TRBJ1-2	14	CASSPRPAVDGYTF	TGTGCCAGCAGCCCCAGGCCGGCAGTGGATGGCTACACCTTC
TRBD2	TRBV18	TRBJ2-1	16	CASSPSTSGRAGEQFF	TGTGCCAGCTCACCATCGACTAGCGGGAGGGCCGGTGAGCAGTTCTTC
NA	TRBV5-1	TRBJ2-5	16	CASSFTGTTNQETQYF	TGCGCCAGCAGCTTTACAGGGACCACCAACCAAGAGACCCAGTACTTC
NA	TRBV29-1	TRBJ2-7	15	CSVSRDSAKAYEQYF	TGCAGCGTAAGCCGGGACTCCGCGAAAGCCTACGAGCAGTACTTC
NA	TRBV5-4	TRBJ2-2	14	CASSGRGDAGELFF	TGTGCCAGCAGCGGCCGCGGGGATGCCGGGGAGCTGTTTTTT
TRBD1	TRBV4-1	TRBJ2-7	15	CASSQARQGRNEQYF	TGCGCCAGCAGCCAAGCCCGACAGGGAAGGAACGAGCAGTACTTC
NA	TRBV30	TRBJ1-2	12	CAFQAGRAGYTF	TGTGCCTTCCAGGCAGGCAGGGCTGGCTACACCTTC
TRBD1	TRBV29-1	TRBJ2-1	16	CSVEKQGQGRYNEQFF	TGCAGCGTTGAGAAACAGGGACAGGGGAGATACAATGAGCAGTTCTTC
NA	TRBV6-5	TRBJ2-6	15	CASSYSTGGANVLTF	TGTGCCAGCAGTTACTCGACAGGTGGGGCCAACGTCCTGACTTTC
NA	TRBV7-2	TRBJ2-7	12	CASKAGAYEQYF	TGTGCCTCCAAGGCGGGTGCCTACGAGCAGTACTTC
TRBD1	TRBV4-1	TRBJ2-7	17	CASSQVLSGTGGYEQYF	TGCGCCAGCAGCCAAGTTTTGTCTGGGACAGGGGGCTACGAGCAGTACTTC
NA	TRBV6-5	TRBJ1-6	16	CASSYRSGRINSPLHF	TGTGCCAGCAGTTACAGGTCAGGCCGAATCAATTCACCCCTCCACTTT
TRBD1	TRBV5-4	TRBJ2-2	13	CASSLQGPGELFF	TGTGCCAGCAGCTTACAGGGGCCCGGGGAGCTGTTTTTT
TRBD1	TRBV30	TRBJ1-2	14	CAWSRQGRGYGYTF	TGTGCCTGGAGTAGACAGGGGCGGGGCTATGGCTACACCTTC
NA	TRBV4-1	TRBJ2-3	14	CASSQDDSPDTQYF	TGCGCCAGCAGCCAAGATGACTCTCCAGATACGCAGTATTTT
TRBD2	TRBV5-1	TRBJ2-1	15	CASSPGLADHNEQFF	TGCGCCAGCAGCCCCGGACTAGCGGACCACAATGAGCAGTTCTTC
NA	TRBV5-4	TRBJ1-4	16	CASSLGGGDRNEKLFF	TGTGCCAGCAGCTTGGGCGGAGGCGACCGTAATGAAAAACTGTTTTTT
TRBD2	TRBV6-5	TRBJ2-3	15	CASSQGLAGTDTQYF	TGTGCCAGCAGCCAGGGACTAGCGGGGACAGATACGCAGTATTTT
NA	TRBV29-1	TRBJ1-2	11	CSVGGVYGYTF	TGCAGCGTTGGGGGCGTCTATGGCTACACCTTC
NA	TRBV10-3	TRBJ1-1	12	CAISEGNTEAFF	TGTGCCATCAGTGAGGGCAACACTGAAGCTTTCTTT
NA	TRBV11-1	TRBJ1-6	15	CASSLEAASRSPLHF	TGTGCCAGCAGCTTAGAGGCAGCCAGTCGGAGTCCCCTCCACTTT
NA	TRBV27	TRBJ1-3	13	CASSASGANTIYF	TGTGCCAGCAGTGCTTCAGGGGCTAACACCATATATTTT
TRBD2	TRBV29-1	TRBJ2-5	13	CSVWTSGQETQYF	TGCAGCGTTTGGACTAGCGGACAAGAGACCCAGTACTTC
NA	TRBV4-3	TRBJ2-7	16	CASSQDAQGGAYEQYF	TGCGCCAGCAGCCAAGATGCCCAGGGGGGCGCCTACGAGCAGTACTTC
NA	TRBV7-2	TRBJ1-2	15	CASSLGAGQNYGYTF	TGTGCCAGCAGCTTAGGGGCGGGGCAGAACTATGGCTACACCTTC
NA	TRBV5-1	TRBJ2-1	16	CASSLGQSYSYNEQFF	TGCGCCAGCAGCTTGGGACAGTCCTACTCCTACAATGAGCAGTTCTTC
TRBD1	TRBV14	TRBJ2-7	15	CASSQGTGSSYEQYF	TGTGCCAGCAGCCAAGGGACAGGGAGTTCCTACGAGCAGTACTTC
NA	TRBV6-5	TRBJ1-5	15	CASSYQGGGNQPQHF	TGTGCCAGCAGTTACCAGGGCGGGGGCAATCAGCCCCAGCATTTT
NA	TRBV4-1	TRBJ2-2	14	CASSLRDLTGELFF	TGCGCCAGCAGCCTTAGGGACTTAACCGGGGAGCTGTTTTTT
NA	TRBV5-6	TRBJ2-7	14	CASSFLDRAYEQYF	TGTGCCAGCAGCTTCCTGGACAGAGCCTACGAGCAGTACTTC
TRBD2	TRBV4-2	TRBJ2-7	16	CASSQDPASGSYEQYF	TGTGCCAGCAGCCAAGATCCGGCTAGCGGGAGCTACGAGCAGTACTTC
NA	TRBV7-8	TRBJ1-6	15	CASSLNRGDNSPLHF	TGTGCCAGCAGCTTGAACCGAGGCGATAATTCACCCCTCCACTTT
NA	TRBV9	TRBJ1-1	13	CASSPAGIAEAFF	TGTGCCAGCAGCCCCGCGGGCATCGCTGAAGCTTTCTTT
TRBD2	TRBV19	TRBJ2-3	15	CASSILAGRTDTQYF	TGTGCCAGTAGTATTTTAGCGGGACGCACAGATACGCAGTATTTT